Below are 3 T cell receptor beta chains sequenced from a single sample in a study of graft-versus-host responses after intestinal transplantation. Using immunoSEQ multiplex PCR, the repertoire was profiled, and TCRdb retains in-frame clones only, with some absent. The sample records around 45,000 clones, around 96% being singletons. The specimen was PBMCs, collected roughly 51 weeks after intestinal transplant. Receptors originate from a human patient who received an intestinal transplant, so some T cells may come from the graft donor.

This sequence joins TRBV6-5 and TRBJ2-7; no firm D call. The germline V gene has CDR1 MNHEY and CDR2 SVGAGI. This CDR3 contains 12 residues. Deletions cut 8 bases from V and 0 bases from J, with 8 bases between. CDR3 in amino acids: CASGRNSYEQYF. CDR3 bases: TGTGCCAGCGGACGGAACTCCTACGAGCAGTACTTC.

The chain uses TRBV7-9 and TRBJ2-1; TRBD1 matches at 10 bases. With V trimmed by 3 bases and J by 7 bases, 6 bases remained unmatched. The CDR3 totals 15 residues. The germline V gene encodes CDR1 SEHNR and CDR2 FQNEAQ (reference sequence). CDR3 loop: CASSFKGQGQNEQFF. CDR3 nucleotide sequence: TGTGCCAGCAGCTTCAAGGGACAGGGGCAAAATGAGCAGTTCTTC.

This chain uses TRBV9 with TRBJ2-1; TRBD2 matches 7 bases. V lost 4 bases and J lost 2; bases outside the gene matches: 9. The CDR3 consists of 16 residues. Germline values: CDR1 SGDLS, CDR2 YYNGEE. As DNA, the CDR3 is TGTGCCAGCAGCCCCCCCCGGGGGGAGGCCTACAATGAGCAGTTCTTC. It specifies CASSPPRGEAYNEQFF.